This T cell receptor (beta chain) was sequenced during a study of early T cells in non-severe SARS-CoV-2 infection. About the research overall: It was bulk RNA from unsorted whole blood that was sequenced, and the chains were unpaired.

CDR3 length equals 13 residues. The trim removed 5 bases at V and 8 bases at J, leaving 7 bases unmatched. Looked up from germline, CDR1 is MNHEY and CDR2 is SVGEGT. The TCR library protocol attached unique molecular identifiers to the individual cDNA molecules. TCRdb recomputed calls from the 5' RACE reads with MiXCR, one row per CDR3 protein. The repertoire holds fewer than 80,000 distinct CDR3 sequences, with roughly 9% as singletons. This clonotype was observed a few times. The TCR originated in an adult who was a healthcare worker with PCR-confirmed SARS-CoV-2 infection or an uninfected control (not recorded which). Sample: whole blood, taken at baseline. This rearrangement joins TRBV6-2 or TRBV6-3 to TRBJ1-1, with 8 positions matching TRBD1. CDR3: CASSAYRGMEAFF. CDR3 DNA sequence: TGTGCCAGCAGTGCTTACAGGGGGATGGAAGCTTTCTTT.